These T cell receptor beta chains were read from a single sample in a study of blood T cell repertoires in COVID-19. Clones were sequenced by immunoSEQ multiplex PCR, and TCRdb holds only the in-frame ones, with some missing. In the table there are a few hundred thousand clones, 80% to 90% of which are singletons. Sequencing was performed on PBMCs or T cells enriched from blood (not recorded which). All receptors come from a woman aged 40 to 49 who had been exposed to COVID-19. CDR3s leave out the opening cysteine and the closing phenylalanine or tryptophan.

cdr3_aa: ASSHPRQGSTYEQY
v_call: TRBV23-1

cdr3_aa: ASTWGGGSYGYT
v_call: TRBV5-8

cdr3_aa: ASSDDRSHDTQY
v_call: TRBV5-1

cdr3_aa: ASSLTRAWNTEAF
v_call: TRBV7-3

cdr3_aa: ASNLAGGRVRQF
v_call: TRBV5-4

cdr3_aa: ASSDGTGGTPLH
v_call: TRBV6-4

cdr3_aa: ASSTGYEQF
v_call: TRBV12-3/TRBV12-4

cdr3_aa: ASSSRASGADTQY
v_call: TRBV7-3

cdr3_aa: ASSQDGGLAGALRGGELF
v_call: TRBV4-1

cdr3_aa: ASSSVRTGGAGVWPQH
v_call: TRBV7-9

cdr3_aa: AIRLAPSSYNEQF
v_call: TRBV28

cdr3_aa: ASSYSVDRDVNEQF
v_call: TRBV6-6

cdr3_aa: ASSLGAGRPYGYT
v_call: TRBV5-4

cdr3_aa: ASSGREGHEQF
v_call: TRBV7-9

cdr3_aa: ASSLSGDNEQF
v_call: TRBV28

cdr3_aa: AITVPGATLDQPQH
v_call: TRBV10-3

cdr3_aa: ASSLNWTGVGNQPQH
v_call: TRBV13

cdr3_aa: AWSVGQGPYEQY
v_call: TRBV30

cdr3_aa: ASSFRGAGEKLF
v_call: TRBV27

cdr3_aa: ASSQDLAGGRDEQF
v_call: TRBV4-2

cdr3_aa: ASSLARRRGVGYT
v_call: TRBV7-9

cdr3_aa: ASRQGADQPQH
v_call: TRBV6-5

cdr3_aa: ASSLGTGGPSGLF
v_call: TRBV5-1

cdr3_aa: ASSYTYTGELF
v_call: TRBV14

cdr3_aa: ASSPAGSHGYT
v_call: TRBV7-9

cdr3_aa: ASSSWANTEAF
v_call: TRBV5-4

cdr3_aa: ASSQHRELSKNIQY
v_call: TRBV3-1/TRBV3-2

cdr3_aa: ASSPPAGVYTGELF
v_call: TRBV18